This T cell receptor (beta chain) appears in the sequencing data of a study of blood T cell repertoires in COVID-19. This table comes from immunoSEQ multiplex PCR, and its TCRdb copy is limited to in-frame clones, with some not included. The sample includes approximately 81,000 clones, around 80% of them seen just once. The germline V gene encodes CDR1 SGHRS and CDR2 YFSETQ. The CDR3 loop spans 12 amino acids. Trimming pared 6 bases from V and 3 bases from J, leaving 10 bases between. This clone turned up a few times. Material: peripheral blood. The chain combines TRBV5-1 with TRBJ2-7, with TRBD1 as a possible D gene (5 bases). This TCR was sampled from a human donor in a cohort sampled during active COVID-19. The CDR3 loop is CASIIRGYEQYF. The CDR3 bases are TGCGCCAGCATTATTAGGGGCTACGAGCAGTACTTC.